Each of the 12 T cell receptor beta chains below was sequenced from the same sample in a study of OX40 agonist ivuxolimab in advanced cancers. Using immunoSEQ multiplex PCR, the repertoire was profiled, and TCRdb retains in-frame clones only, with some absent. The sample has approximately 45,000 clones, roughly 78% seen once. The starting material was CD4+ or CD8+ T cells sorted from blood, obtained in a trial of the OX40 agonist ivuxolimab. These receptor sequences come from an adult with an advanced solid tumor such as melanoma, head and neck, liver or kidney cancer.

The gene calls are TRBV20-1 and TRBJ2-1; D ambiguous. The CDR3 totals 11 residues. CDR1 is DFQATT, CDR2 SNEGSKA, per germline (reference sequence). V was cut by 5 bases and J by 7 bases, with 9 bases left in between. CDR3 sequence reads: CSAQGRNEQFF. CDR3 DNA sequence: TGCAGTGCTCAAGGGCGTAATGAGCAGTTCTTC.

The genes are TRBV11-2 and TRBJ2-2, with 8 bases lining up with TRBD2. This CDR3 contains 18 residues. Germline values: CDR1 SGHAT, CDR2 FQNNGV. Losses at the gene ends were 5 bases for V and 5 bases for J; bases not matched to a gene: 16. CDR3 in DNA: TGTGCCAGCAGCCTCTTGGATAGCGGGAACCCCCGAACCGGGGAGCTGTTTTTT. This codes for CASSLLDSGNPRTGELFF.

The CDR3 region is CASSGTGGLDEQYF. The DNA for the CDR3 is TGTGCCAGTAGTGGAACAGGGGGCTTGGACGAGCAGTACTTC. The chain is built from TRBV19 and TRBJ2-7; 9 nucleotides agree with TRBD1. Trimming removed 5 bases from V and 5 bases from J; junction bases left unmatched: 7. CDR3 size: 14 residues. CDR1 is LNHDA, CDR2 SQIVND, per germline (reference sequence). Full variable domain (missing parts from reference TRBV19 and TRBJ2-7): DGGITQSPKYLFRKEGQNVTLSCEQNLNHDAMYWYRQDPGQGLRLIYYSQIVNDFQKGDIAEGYSVSREKKESFPLTVTSAQKNPTAFYLCASSGTGGLDEQYFGPGTRLTVT.

The CDR3 DNA reads as TGCGCCAGCAGCTTGGGTATAGCGGGAGAAATCACAGATACGCAGTATTTT. Encoded protein: CASSLGIAGEITDTQYF. The chain links TRBV5-1 to TRBJ2-3, with 9 bases aligning to TRBD2. Unmatched junction bases numbered 7, after V lost 0 bases and J lost 2 bases. CDR1 SGHRS and CDR2 YFSETQ come from the germline V gene. The CDR3 is 17 amino acids.

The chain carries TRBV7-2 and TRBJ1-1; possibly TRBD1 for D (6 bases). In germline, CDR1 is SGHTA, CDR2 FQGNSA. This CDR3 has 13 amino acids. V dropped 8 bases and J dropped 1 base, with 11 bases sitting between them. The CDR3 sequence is CASRGQPNTEAFF. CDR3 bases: TGTGCCAGCCGGGGGCAGCCGAACACTGAAGCTTTCTTT.

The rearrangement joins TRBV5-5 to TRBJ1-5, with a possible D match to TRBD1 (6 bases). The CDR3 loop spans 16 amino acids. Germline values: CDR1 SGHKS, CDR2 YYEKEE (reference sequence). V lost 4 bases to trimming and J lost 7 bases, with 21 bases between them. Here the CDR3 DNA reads TGTGCCAGCAGCAACCCAGGCGGCGGAGGGGGACAGCCCCAGCATTTT. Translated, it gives CASSNPGGGGGQPQHF.

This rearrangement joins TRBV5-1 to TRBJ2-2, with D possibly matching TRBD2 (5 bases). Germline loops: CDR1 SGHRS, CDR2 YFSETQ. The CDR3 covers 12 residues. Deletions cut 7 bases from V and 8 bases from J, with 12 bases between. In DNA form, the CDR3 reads TGCGCCAGCCGGGAATATCCGGGGGAGCTGTTTTTT. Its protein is CASREYPGELFF.

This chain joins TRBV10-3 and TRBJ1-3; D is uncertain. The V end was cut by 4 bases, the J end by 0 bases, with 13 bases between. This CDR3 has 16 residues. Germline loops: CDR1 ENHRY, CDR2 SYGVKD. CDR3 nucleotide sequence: TGTGCCATCAGTGTACGGAGTGCCAGCTCTGGAAACACCATATATTTT. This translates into CAISVRSASSGNTIYF.

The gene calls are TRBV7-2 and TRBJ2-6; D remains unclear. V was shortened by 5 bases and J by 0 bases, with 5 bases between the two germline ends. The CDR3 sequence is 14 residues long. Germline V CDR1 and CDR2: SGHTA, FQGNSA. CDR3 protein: CASSPGSGANVLTF. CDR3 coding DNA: TGTGCCAGCAGCCCAGGCTCTGGGGCCAACGTCCTGACTTTC.

This CDR3 is CASSIAGHRTDTQYF. In DNA, the CDR3 is TGTGCCAGCAGCATTGCGGGACACCGAACAGATACGCAGTATTTT. V is TRBV11-3 and J is TRBJ2-3, with D perhaps TRBD1 or TRBD2 (6 bases each). This CDR3 contains 15 residues. CDR1 and CDR2 (germline): SGHNT, YENEEA. Trimming shortened V by 5 bases and J by 3 bases, and 15 bases separated the two germline ends.

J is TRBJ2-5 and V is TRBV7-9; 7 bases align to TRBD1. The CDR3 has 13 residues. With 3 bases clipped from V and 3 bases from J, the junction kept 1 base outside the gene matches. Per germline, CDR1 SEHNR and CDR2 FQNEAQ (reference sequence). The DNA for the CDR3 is TGTGCCAGCAGCTTTACAGGGGAAGAGACCCAGTACTTC. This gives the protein CASSFTGEETQYF.

The CDR3 DNA sequence: TGTGCCAGCAGCTTATCCAGGGTGCCCTACAATGAGCAGTTCTTC. Translation gives CASSLSRVPYNEQFF. This sequence joins TRBV7-3 and TRBJ2-1; TRBD1 might be the D (5 bases). From germline, CDR1 is SGHTA and CDR2 FQGTGA. Trimming pared 2 bases from V and 2 bases from J, leaving 10 bases between. The CDR3 loop spans 15 amino acids.